Sequencing of this TCR beta chain was carried out in a study of OX40 agonist ivuxolimab in advanced cancers. Study-wide points: The study observed clonal expansion of CD4+ and CD8+ blood T cells by week 6 at 0.1 to 3.0 mg/kg. Mean expanded clone counts were higher in CD8+ than CD4+ T cells.

Regarding this clone: Its antigen remains unknown.

Germline CDR1 is MNHEY and CDR2 is SVGAGI. The CDR3 is 13 amino acids. V dropped 7 bases and J dropped 1 base, with 9 bases sitting between them. Profiling relied on immunoSEQ multiplex PCR, and the TCRdb table lists in-frame clones only, not all of them. In the table there are tens of thousands of clones, about 90% of which are singletons. The chain is built from TRBV6-5 and TRBJ2-3; D is perhaps TRBD2 (5 bases). The input for sequencing was CD4+ or CD8+ T cells sorted from blood, taken in a trial of the OX40 agonist ivuxolimab. The sequence was obtained from an adult with an advanced solid tumor such as melanoma, head and neck, liver or kidney cancer. CDR3 sequence reads: CASKKEGTDTQYF. The DNA of the CDR3 is TGTGCCAGCAAAAAGGAGGGCACAGATACGCAGTATTTT.